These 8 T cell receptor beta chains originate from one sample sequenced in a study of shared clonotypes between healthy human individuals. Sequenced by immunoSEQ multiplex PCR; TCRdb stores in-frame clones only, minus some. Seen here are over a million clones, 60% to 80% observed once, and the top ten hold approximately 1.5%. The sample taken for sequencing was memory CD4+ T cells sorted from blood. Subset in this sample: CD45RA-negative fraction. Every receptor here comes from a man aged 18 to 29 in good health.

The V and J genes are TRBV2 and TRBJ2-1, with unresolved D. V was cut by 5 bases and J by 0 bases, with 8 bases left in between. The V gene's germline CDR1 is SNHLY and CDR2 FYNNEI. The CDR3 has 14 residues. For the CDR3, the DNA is TGTGCCAGCAGTCAGGTATCCTCCTACAATGAGCAGTTCTTC. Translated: CASSQVSSYNEQFF.

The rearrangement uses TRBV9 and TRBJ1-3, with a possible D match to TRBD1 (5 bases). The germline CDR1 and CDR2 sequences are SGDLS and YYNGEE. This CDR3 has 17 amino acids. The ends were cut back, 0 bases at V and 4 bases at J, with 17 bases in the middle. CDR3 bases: TGTGCCAGCAGCGTAGAGGCCGGGGGTGGATCGGGAAACACCATATATTTT. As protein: CASSVEAGGGSGNTIYF.

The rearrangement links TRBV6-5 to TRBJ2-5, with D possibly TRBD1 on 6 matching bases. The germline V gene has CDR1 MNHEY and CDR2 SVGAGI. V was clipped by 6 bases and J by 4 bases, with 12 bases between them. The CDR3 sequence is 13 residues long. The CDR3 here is CASSLVRGETQYF. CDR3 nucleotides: TGTGCCAGCAGCTTAGTCAGGGGAGAGACCCAGTACTTC.

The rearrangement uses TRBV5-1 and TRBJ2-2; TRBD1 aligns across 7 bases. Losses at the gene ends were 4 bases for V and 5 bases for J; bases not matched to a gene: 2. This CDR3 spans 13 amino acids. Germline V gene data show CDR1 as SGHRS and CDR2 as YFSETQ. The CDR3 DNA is TGCGCCAGCAGCATGGGACAGACCGGGGAGCTGTTTTTT. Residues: CASSMGQTGELFF.

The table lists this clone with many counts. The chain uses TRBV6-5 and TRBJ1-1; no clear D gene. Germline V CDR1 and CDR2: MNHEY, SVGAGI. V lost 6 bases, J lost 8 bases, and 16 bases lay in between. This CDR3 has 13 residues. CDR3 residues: CASSRRPGLEAFF. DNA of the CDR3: TGTGCCAGCAGCAGAAGACCGGGTCTCGAAGCTTTCTTT.

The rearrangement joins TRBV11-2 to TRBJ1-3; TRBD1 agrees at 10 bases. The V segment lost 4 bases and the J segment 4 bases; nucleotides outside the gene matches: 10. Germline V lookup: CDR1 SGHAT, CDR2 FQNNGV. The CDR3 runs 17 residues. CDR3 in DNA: TGTGCCAGCAGCTGGACAGGGGGTCTTGCGCGAGGAAACACCATATATTTT. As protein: CASSWTGGLARGNTIYF.

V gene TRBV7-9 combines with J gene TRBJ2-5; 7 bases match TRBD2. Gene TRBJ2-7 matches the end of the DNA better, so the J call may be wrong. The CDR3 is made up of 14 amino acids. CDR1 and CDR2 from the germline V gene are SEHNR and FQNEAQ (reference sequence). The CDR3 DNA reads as TGTGCCAGCACCAAGCGGGGTGCCCCTTACGAGCAGTACTTC. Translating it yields CASTKRGAPYEQYF.

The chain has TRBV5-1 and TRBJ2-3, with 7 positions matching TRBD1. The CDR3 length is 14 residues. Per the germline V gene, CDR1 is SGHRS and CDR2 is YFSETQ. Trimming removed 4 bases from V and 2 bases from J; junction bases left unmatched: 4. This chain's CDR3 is CASSQGQPTDTQYF. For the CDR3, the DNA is TGCGCCAGCAGCCAGGGACAGCCCACAGATACGCAGTATTTT.